The 20 T cell receptor beta chains presented below share a single source sample, sequenced in a study of shared clonotypes between healthy human individuals. Profiling relied on immunoSEQ multiplex PCR, and the TCRdb table lists in-frame clones only, not all of them. The sample contains about 1.5 million clones, 98% of which appear only once. Specimen: naive CD4+ T cells sorted from blood. Regarding subset: CD45RA+ positively selected. The receptors derive from a man aged 25 to 45 in good health.

For this clone: Other DNA sequences in the same sample also yield this CDR3. V gene TRBV18 combines with J gene TRBJ1-3; no reliable D call. There are 14 residues in the CDR3. The V gene lost 1 base and the J gene lost 0 bases, with 4 bases spanning the gap. CDR1 is KGHSH and CDR2 is LQKENI in the germline V gene. CDR3: CASSPRDSGNTIYF. Here the CDR3 DNA reads TGTGCCAGCTCACCACGGGACTCTGGAAACACCATATATTTT.

The chain has TRBV7-2 and TRBJ1-2; the match to TRBD1 covers 12 bases. The CDR3 is made up of 17 amino acids. V lost 1 base, J lost 6 bases, and 9 bases stayed unmatched. Germline assignment: CDR1 SGHTA and CDR2 FQGNSA. CDR3 region: CASSLVGQGALLNGYTF. CDR3 nucleotides: TGTGCCAGCAGCTTAGTGGGACAGGGGGCATTGTTGAATGGCTACACCTTC.

This clone was counted once. This chain links TRBV4-3 with TRBJ2-7, with TRBD1 identical over 9 bases. Unmatched junction bases numbered 6, after V lost 0 bases and J lost 3 bases. The CDR3 loop spans 16 amino acids. Germline values: CDR1 LGHNA, CDR2 YSLEER. As DNA, the CDR3 is TGCGCCAGCAGCCAAGACCTGACAGGGGGGTTCTACGAGCAGTACTTC. Amino acids: CASSQDLTGGFYEQYF.

As for this clone: Other nucleotide sequences in the sample specify the same CDR3. The chain is built from TRBV6-5 and TRBJ2-1; 11 bases are a match to TRBD2. The V segment lost 2 bases and the J segment 7 bases; nucleotides outside the gene matches: 1. Germline V gene lookup returns CDR1 MNHEY and CDR2 SVGAGI. The CDR3 totals 14 residues. The CDR3 is CASSYTSGSNEQFF. The CDR3 coding sequence is TGTGCCAGCAGTTACACTAGCGGGAGTAATGAGCAGTTCTTC.

The V call is TRBV6-1, the J call TRBJ2-7, with 9 bases fitting TRBD1. Germline CDR1 MNHNS, CDR2 SASEGT. The length of the CDR3 is 15 residues. V lost 7 bases and J lost 4; bases outside the gene matches: 11. The CDR3 bases are TGTGCCAGCACTTTAGTGGGGACAGGGATTTACGAGCAGTACTTC. Residues: CASTLVGTGIYEQYF.

The chain has TRBV5-5 and TRBJ2-7; 9 positions match TRBD2. CDR3 length: 15 residues. Looked up from germline, CDR1 is SGHKS and CDR2 is YYEKEE (reference sequence). With V trimmed by 5 bases and J by 0 bases, 6 bases remained unmatched. This chain's CDR3 is CASSIAGVSSYEQYF. The CDR3 DNA sequence: TGTGCCAGCAGTATAGCGGGAGTTAGCTCCTACGAGCAGTACTTC.

The rearrangement uses TRBV5-6 and TRBJ2-6; D is uncertain. The CDR3 is 13 amino acids. The germline V gene encodes CDR1 SGHDT and CDR2 YYEEEE. V dropped 1 base and J dropped 3 bases, with 2 bases sitting between them. The CDR3: CASSLIGANVLTF. Here the CDR3 DNA reads TGTGCCAGCAGCTTGATTGGGGCCAACGTCCTGACTTTC.

The rearrangement links TRBV29-1 to TRBJ1-2, with 7 positions matching TRBD1. The CDR3 consists of 15 residues. The germline V gene encodes CDR1 SQVTM and CDR2 ANQGSEA. The CDR3 protein is CTTSPLGQSNYGYTF. As DNA, the CDR3 is TGCACCACCTCGCCCCTGGGACAGTCTAACTATGGCTACACCTTC.

This chain uses TRBV5-8 with TRBJ2-5; 8 bases map to TRBD1. Germline CDR1 reads SGHTS; CDR2 reads YDEGEE. The CDR3 sequence is 15 residues long. V gave up 3 bases and J gave up 4 bases; unmatched junction bases: 8. The CDR3 here is CASSSRGHSGETQYF. CDR3 in DNA: TGTGCCAGCAGCTCCAGGGGGCATTCGGGAGAGACCCAGTACTTC. Filled out from reference TRBV5-8 and TRBJ2-5, the complete variable domain reads EAGVTQSPTHLIKTRGQQATLRCSPISGHTSVYWYQQALGLGLQFLLWYDEGEERNRGNFPPRFSGRQFPNYSSELNVNALELEDSALYLCASSSRGHSGETQYFGPGTRLLVL.

The rearrangement uses TRBV5-8 and TRBJ1-1; D gene unclear. The CDR3 runs to 16 residues. Germline-derived CDR1 and CDR2 are SGHTS and YDEGEE. V lost 0 bases and J lost 1, with 13 bases in between. CDR3 sequence: CASSLEIRMGNTEAFF. The CDR3 DNA reads as TGTGCCAGCAGCTTGGAAATCAGGATGGGGAACACTGAAGCTTTCTTT.

The rearrangement links TRBV5-1 to TRBJ2-7; no clear D gene. Looked up from germline, CDR1 is SGHRS and CDR2 is YFSETQ. V dropped 0 bases and J dropped 1 base, with 17 bases sitting between them. This CDR3 has 17 residues. This CDR3 reads CASSLAPRKSTSYEQYF. In DNA, the CDR3 is TGCGCCAGCAGCTTGGCCCCTAGGAAATCGACTTCCTACGAGCAGTACTTC.

V is TRBV15 and J is TRBJ2-3, with 11 bases fitting TRBD2. Germline-derived CDR1 and CDR2 are LNHNV and YYDKDF (reference sequence). The CDR3 is 19 residues long. J lost 0 bases, V lost 0 bases, and 8 bases had no gene match. The CDR3 here is CATSRDLTSGSASTDTQYF. CDR3 nucleotides: TGTGCCACCAGCAGAGATCTTACTAGCGGGAGTGCTAGCACAGATACGCAGTATTTT.

This clone was seen a single time. The V gene is TRBV5-1, the J gene TRBJ2-2, with 10 bases aligning to TRBD1. CDR3 length: 15 amino acids. V lost 5 bases and J lost 6; bases outside the gene matches: 7. Per the germline V gene, CDR1 is SGHRS and CDR2 is YFSETQ. The DNA of the CDR3 is TGCGCCAGCAGTAAAGACAGGGGGCCCGCCGGGGAGCTGTTTTTT. Protein: CASSKDRGPAGELFF. Using reference TRBV5-1 and TRBJ2-2 for the parts outside the CDR3, the full variable domain is KAGVTQTPRYLIKTRGQQVTLSCSPISGHRSVSWYQQTPGQGLQFLFEYFSETQRNKGNFPGRFSGRQFSNSRSEMNVSTLELGDSALYLCASSKDRGPAGELFFGEGSRLTVL.

This clone was recorded once. This chain uses TRBV10-2 with TRBJ1-2; D gene ambiguous. The V and J ends lost 8 bases and 8 bases respectively, with 18 bases between them. CDR1 WSHSY and CDR2 SAAADI come from the germline V gene. This CDR3 region has 13 residues. The CDR3 region is CASGEVTSGGYTF. CDR3 sequence (DNA): TGCGCCAGCGGGGAAGTCACTTCTGGGGGCTACACCTTC.

The chain is built from TRBV5-4 and TRBJ1-5; a possible D gene is TRBD1 (6 bases). V was trimmed by 6 bases and J by 0 bases, leaving 22 bases between them. Germline values: CDR1 SGHNT, CDR2 YYREEE (reference sequence). The CDR3 is 18 amino acids. DNA of the CDR3: TGTGCCAGCAACAAAACAGGGTGTCCCATGTATAGCAATCAGCCCCAGCATTTT. It codes for CASNKTGCPMYSNQPQHF.

This clone occurred once. The chain has TRBV19 and TRBJ2-3; D is unresolved. The ends were cut back, 6 bases at V and 0 bases at J, with 16 bases in the middle. Germline CDR1 is LNHDA and CDR2 is SQIVND (reference sequence). This CDR3 spans 16 amino acids. The CDR3 coding sequence is TGTGCCAGTAGCCTCCGGCCGTCTACTAGCACAGATACGCAGTATTTT. Amino acid sequence: CASSLRPSTSTDTQYF.

The CDR3 spells CASRAGSAGELFF. The DNA of the CDR3 is TGTGCCAGCCGGGCGGGCAGCGCCGGGGAGCTGTTTTTT. The chain is built from TRBV6-5 and TRBJ2-2, with TRBD2 as a possible D gene (5 bases). V was shortened by 8 bases and J by 6 bases, with 13 bases between the two germline ends. Germline V lookup: CDR1 MNHEY, CDR2 SVGAGI. The CDR3 has 13 amino acids.

This chain links TRBV6-5 with TRBJ1-3; D remains ambiguous. Germline CDR1 reads MNHEY; CDR2 reads SVGAGI. The length of the CDR3 is 14 residues. Between the trimmed V and J ends, which lost 6 bases and 2 bases, there was a span of 11 bases. DNA for the CDR3: TGTGCCAGCAGCGGAAGATCCGCTGGAAACACCATATATTTT. Its protein product is CASSGRSAGNTIYF.

CDR3 bases: TGCGCCAGCAGCCAGTACAGGGGCCCCTACGAGCAGTACTTC. The encoded protein is CASSQYRGPYEQYF. This sequence joins TRBV4-1 and TRBJ2-7; the match to TRBD1 covers 7 bases. The CDR3 length is 14 residues. The V and J ends lost 3 bases and 2 bases, in that order; junction bases with no gene match: 4. Germline V gives CDR1 MGHRA, CDR2 YSYEKL.

This clone was observed once. This chain links TRBV9 with TRBJ2-1; 12 bases match TRBD2. CDR3 length: 16 amino acids. CDR1 is SGDLS and CDR2 is YYNGEE in the germline V gene. The trim removed 6 bases at V and 7 bases at J, leaving 11 bases unmatched. For the CDR3, the DNA is TGTGCCAGCACCAGAAGACTAGCGGGAGACCGAAATGAGCAGTTCTTC. Translated, it gives CASTRRLAGDRNEQFF.